This note documents a single T cell receptor beta chain sequence. Trimming took 0 bases from V and 2 from J, leaving 11 bases between them. There are 15 residues in the CDR3. CDR1 MGHRA and CDR2 YSYEKL come from the germline V gene. These data belong to a study of blood T cell repertoires in COVID-19. Turning to the study itself: PBMCs, B-cell-depleted T cells, or T cells were the source of the cDNA or gDNA that made up the material.

As handled by the study authors: The authors estimated nucleated cell counts from reference gene primer amplification. The table came from immunoSEQ multiplex PCR; TCRdb's copy has only in-frame clones and leaves some out. The V and J calls and clone size were taken over from that table, and D and trimming were inferred from the DNA. The profile shows about 200,000 clones, around nine tenths of them singletons. The TCR sequence derives from a man in his sixties who had recovered from COVID-19. Material: peripheral blood. This chain joins TRBV4-1 and TRBJ2-7; D is possibly TRBD1 (5 bases). The CDR3 sequence is CASSQEAGIPYEQYF. DNA of the CDR3: TGCGCCAGCAGCCAAGAAGCAGGGATCCCCTACGAGCAGTACTTC.